This T cell receptor beta chain stems from a study of T cells expressing NK-cell markers. The germline V gene has CDR1 SGHTA and CDR2 FQGNSA. This CDR3 contains 16 residues. About this clonotype itself: As yet, its antigen is unknown.

Study results and limitations: Clones of NKG2C+ T cells that had expanded were of unclear HCMV specificity.

TCRdb re-called the 5' RACE reads, yielding one record per CDR3 amino acid sequence without DNA. This sample's table reports some 410,000 distinct CDR3 sequences. Material: blood T cells: a sorted CD56 or NKG2C T cell subset, CD4+ or CD8+ T cells, or bulk PBMC T cells (not recorded which). This receptor was identified in a woman aged 18 to 75 in good health. The gene calls are TRBV7-2 and TRBJ2-1; the D call from TCRdb, TRBD1, cannot be confirmed without DNA. CDR3 loop: CASSSDRGLPYNEQFF.